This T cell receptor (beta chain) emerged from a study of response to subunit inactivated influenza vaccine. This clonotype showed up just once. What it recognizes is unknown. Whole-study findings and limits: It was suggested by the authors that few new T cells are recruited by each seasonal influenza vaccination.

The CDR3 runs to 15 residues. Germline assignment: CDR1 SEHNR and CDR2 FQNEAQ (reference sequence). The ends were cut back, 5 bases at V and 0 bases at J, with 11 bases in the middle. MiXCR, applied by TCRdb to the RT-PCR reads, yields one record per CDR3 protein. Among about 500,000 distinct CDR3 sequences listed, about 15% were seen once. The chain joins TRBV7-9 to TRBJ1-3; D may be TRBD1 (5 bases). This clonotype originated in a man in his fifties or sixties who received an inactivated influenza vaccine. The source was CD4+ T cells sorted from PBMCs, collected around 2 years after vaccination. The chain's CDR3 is CASSPPGHSGNTIYF. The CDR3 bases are TGTGCCAGCAGCCCCCCGGGGCACTCTGGAAACACCATATATTTT.